This T cell receptor (beta chain) was sequenced in a study of control samples from healthy donors and cancer patients. The CDR3 contains 18 residues. Trimming pared 0 bases from V and 0 bases from J, leaving 17 bases between. Germline V gene data show CDR1 as LGHNT and CDR2 as FRNRAP. Libraries were prepared by immunoSEQ multiplex PCR; TCRdb keeps only in-frame clonotypes and omits some of them. Of under 450,000 clones listed, more than 80% were seen once; the top ten hold more than 6%. What was sequenced was PBMCs. The rearrangement links TRBV12-5 to TRBJ1-2; D perhaps matches TRBD1 (6 bases). The source is a man in his forties with head and neck cancer. The CDR3 spells CASGLVRRGGYANYGYTF. CDR3 sequence (DNA): TGTGCTAGTGGTTTGGTACGCAGGGGAGGATATGCTAACTATGGCTACACCTTC.